Listed below are T cell receptor beta chains from one sample, sequenced in a study of Ad26.COV2.S vaccination and SARS-CoV-2 variants. The assay was immunoSEQ multiplex PCR, and TCRdb's table has in-frame clones only and misses some. The sample consists of 350,000 to 500,000 clones, around 90% of them appearing once. Sequenced here: peripheral blood, sampled in a trial of Ad26.COV2.S vaccine versus placebo. The receptors derive from a person between 18 and 60 years old who received the Ad26.COV2.S COVID-19 vaccine or a placebo. Both conserved end residues are part of each CDR3. Fields, in order: V gene, clone size, D gene, J gene, CDR3 DNA, CDR3 protein. D genes are given only for firm matches. Clone size is given for some rows only: seen once, a few or many times, or a class if the clone is expanded.

TRBV18	.	TRBD1	TRBJ2-2	TGTGCCAGCTCACCCAGCCTAGGGGATCCGGGACAGGCGAACACCGGGGAGCTGTTTTTT	CASSPSLGDPGQANTGELFF
TRBV27	once	TRBD2	TRBJ2-1	TGTGCCAGCAGTTTATACGCGACTAGCGGGACCAATGAGCAGTTCTTC	CASSLYATSGTNEQFF
TRBV14	.	TRBD2	TRBJ2-2	TGTGCCAGCAGCCAAGATCTCCGGACTAGCAGGAACACCGGGGAGCTGTTTTTT	CASSQDLRTSRNTGELFF
TRBV28	.	.	TRBJ1-1	TGTGGGTCTCTTCGCCCGAACACTGAAGCTTTCTTT	CGSLRPNTEAFF
TRBV18	once	.	TRBJ1-1	TGTGCCAGCTCACCGGCGGTTACGCCAAACACTGAAGCTTTCTTT	CASSPAVTPNTEAFF
TRBV28	once	.	TRBJ1-3	TGTGCCAGCAGTCCCCTCCAGGGGATGAGCTCTGGAAACACCATATATTTT	CASSPLQGMSSGNTIYF
TRBV2	.	.	TRBJ2-1	TGTGCCAGCAGTGAACCCTACAATGAGCAGTTCTTC	CASSEPYNEQFF
TRBV6-5	.	.	TRBJ2-7	TGTGCCAGCAGAGCCCTGACAGACCCCTACGAGCAGTACTTC	CASRALTDPYEQYF
TRBV7-3	.	.	TRBJ2-7	TGTGCCAGCTCAATAGGGAGAAACTACGAGCAGTACTTC	CASSIGRNYEQYF
TRBV9	once	TRBD1	TRBJ2-7	TGTGCCAGCAGCGTAGGGGGACAGGGATCCTACGAGCAGTACTTC	CASSVGGQGSYEQYF
TRBV30	.	.	TRBJ1-1	TGTGCCTGGAGTGTACGGCTCCCAGGGGACACTGAAGCTTTCTTT	CAWSVRLPGDTEAFF